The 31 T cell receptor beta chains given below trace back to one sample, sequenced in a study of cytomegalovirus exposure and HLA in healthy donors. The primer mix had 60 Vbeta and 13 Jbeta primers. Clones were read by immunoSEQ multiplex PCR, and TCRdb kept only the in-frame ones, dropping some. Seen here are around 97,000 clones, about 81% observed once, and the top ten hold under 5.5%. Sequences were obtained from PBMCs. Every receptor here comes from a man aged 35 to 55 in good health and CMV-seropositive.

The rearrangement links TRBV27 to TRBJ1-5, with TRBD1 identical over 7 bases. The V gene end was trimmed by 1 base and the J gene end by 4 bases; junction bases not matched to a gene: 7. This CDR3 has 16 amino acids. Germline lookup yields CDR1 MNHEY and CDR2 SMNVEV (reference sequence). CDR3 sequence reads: CASSLWYQGDNQPQHF. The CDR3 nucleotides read TGTGCCAGCAGTTTATGGTATCAGGGGGATAATCAGCCCCAGCATTTT.

The CDR3 protein is CASSPGTRGETQYF. The CDR3 DNA sequence: TGTGCCAGCAGCCCCGGGACTAGGGGAGAGACCCAGTACTTC. The genes are TRBV5-4 and TRBJ2-5; 8 bases are shared with TRBD2. The J segment lost 4 bases and the V segment lost 4 bases, leaving 6 bases of the junction unmatched. CDR1 and CDR2 (germline): SGHNT, YYREEE (reference sequence). The CDR3 is 14 residues long.

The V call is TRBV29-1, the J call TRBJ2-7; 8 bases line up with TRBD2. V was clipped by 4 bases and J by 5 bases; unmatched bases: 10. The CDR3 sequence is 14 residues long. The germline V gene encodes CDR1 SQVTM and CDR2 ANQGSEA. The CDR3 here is CSVVYIGRGNEQYF. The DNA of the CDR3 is TGCAGCGTTGTTTATATCGGGAGGGGCAACGAGCAGTACTTC.

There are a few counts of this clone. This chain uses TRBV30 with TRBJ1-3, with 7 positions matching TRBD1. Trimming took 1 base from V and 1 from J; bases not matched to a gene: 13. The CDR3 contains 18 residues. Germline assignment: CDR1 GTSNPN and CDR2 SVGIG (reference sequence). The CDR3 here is CAWSGQGRTLRSGNTIYF. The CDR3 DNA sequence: TGTGCCTGGAGTGGACAGGGTAGGACCCTTAGATCTGGAAACACCATATATTTT.

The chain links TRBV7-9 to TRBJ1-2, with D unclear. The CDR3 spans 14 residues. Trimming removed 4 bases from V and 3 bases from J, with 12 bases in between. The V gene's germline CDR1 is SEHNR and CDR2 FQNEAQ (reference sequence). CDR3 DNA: TGTGCCAGCAGCTCAATGAGTCGTTACTATGGCTACACCTTC. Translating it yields CASSSMSRYYGYTF.

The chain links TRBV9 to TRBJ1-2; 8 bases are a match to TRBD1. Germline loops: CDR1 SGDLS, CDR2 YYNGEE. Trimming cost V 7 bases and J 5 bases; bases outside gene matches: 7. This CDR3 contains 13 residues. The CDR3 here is CASAIQGGYGYTF. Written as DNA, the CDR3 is TGTGCCAGCGCAATACAGGGGGGATATGGCTACACCTTC.

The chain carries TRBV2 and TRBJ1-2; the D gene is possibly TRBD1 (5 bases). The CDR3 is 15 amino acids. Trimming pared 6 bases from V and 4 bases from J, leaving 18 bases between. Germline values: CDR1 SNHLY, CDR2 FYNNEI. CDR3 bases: TGTGCCAGCAGCATGTACCAGGGAAGGGGCTATGGCTACACCTTC. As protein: CASSMYQGRGYGYTF.

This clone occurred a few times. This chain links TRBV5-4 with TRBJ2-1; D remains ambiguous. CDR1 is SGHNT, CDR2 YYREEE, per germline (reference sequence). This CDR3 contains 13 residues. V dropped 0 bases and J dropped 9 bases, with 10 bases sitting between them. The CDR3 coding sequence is TGTGCCAGCAGCTTGGATAGCACCGGTGAGCAGTTCTTC. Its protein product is CASSLDSTGEQFF. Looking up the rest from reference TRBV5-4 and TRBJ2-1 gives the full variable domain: ETGVTQSPTHLIKTRGQQVTLRCSSQSGHNTVSWYQQALGQGPQFIFQYYREEENGRGNFPPRFSGLQFPNYSSELNVNALELDDSALYLCASSLDSTGEQFFGPGTRLTVL.

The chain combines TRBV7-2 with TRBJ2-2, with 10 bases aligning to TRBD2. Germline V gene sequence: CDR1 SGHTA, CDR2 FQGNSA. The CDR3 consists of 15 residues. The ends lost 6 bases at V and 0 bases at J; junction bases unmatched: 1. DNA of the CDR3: TGTGCCAGCAGAAGCGGGGGGGCGAACACCGGGGAGCTGTTTTTT. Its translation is CASRSGGANTGELFF.

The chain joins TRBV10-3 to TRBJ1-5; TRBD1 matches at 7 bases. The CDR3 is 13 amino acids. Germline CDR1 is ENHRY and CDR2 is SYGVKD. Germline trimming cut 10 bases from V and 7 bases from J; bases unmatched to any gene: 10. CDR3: CASRGGREQPQHF. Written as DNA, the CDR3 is TGTGCCAGCAGAGGGGGCCGGGAACAGCCCCAGCATTTT.

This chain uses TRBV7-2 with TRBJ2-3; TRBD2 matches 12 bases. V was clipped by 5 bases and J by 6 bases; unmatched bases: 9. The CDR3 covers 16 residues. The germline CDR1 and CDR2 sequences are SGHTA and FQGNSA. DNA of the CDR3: TGTGCCAGCAGCAGACTAACTAGCGGGGGGTTGGATACGCAGTATTTT. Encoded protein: CASSRLTSGGLDTQYF. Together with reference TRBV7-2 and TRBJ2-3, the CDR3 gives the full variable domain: GAGVSQSPSNKVTEKGKDVELRCDPISGHTALYWYRQSLGQGLEFLIYFQGNSAPDKSGLPSDRFSAERTGGSVSTLTIQRTQQEDSAVYLCASSRLTSGGLDTQYFGPGTRLTVL.

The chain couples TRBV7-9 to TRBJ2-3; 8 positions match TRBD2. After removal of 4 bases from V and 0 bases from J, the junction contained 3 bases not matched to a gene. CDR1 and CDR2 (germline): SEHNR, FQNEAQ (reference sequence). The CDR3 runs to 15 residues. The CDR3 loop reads CASSSASGSTDTQYF. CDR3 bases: TGTGCCAGCAGCTCCGCTAGCGGGAGCACAGATACGCAGTATTTT.

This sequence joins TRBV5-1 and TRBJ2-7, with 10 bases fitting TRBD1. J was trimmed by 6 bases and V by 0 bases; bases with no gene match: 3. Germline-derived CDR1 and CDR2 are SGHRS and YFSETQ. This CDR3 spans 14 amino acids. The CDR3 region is CASSLGQGAAEQYF. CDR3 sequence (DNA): TGCGCCAGCAGCTTGGGACAGGGGGCCGCCGAGCAGTACTTC.

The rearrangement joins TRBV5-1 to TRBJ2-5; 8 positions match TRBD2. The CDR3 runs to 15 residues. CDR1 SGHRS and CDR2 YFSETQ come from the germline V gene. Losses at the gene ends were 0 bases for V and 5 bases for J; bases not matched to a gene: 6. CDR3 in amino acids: CASSLAVGGAETQYF. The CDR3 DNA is TGCGCCAGCAGCTTGGCCGTCGGGGGGGCGGAGACCCAGTACTTC. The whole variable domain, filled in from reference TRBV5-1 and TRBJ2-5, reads KAGVTQTPRYLIKTRGQQVTLSCSPISGHRSVSWYQQTPGQGLQFLFEYFSETQRNKGNFPGRFSGRQFSNSRSEMNVSTLELGDSALYLCASSLAVGGAETQYFGPGTRLLVL.

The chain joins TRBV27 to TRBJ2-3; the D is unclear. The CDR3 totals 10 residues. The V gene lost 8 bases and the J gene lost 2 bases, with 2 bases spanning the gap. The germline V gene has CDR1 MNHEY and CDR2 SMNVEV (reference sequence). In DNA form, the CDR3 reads TGTGCCAGCTACACAGATACGCAGTATTTT. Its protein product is CASYTDTQYF.

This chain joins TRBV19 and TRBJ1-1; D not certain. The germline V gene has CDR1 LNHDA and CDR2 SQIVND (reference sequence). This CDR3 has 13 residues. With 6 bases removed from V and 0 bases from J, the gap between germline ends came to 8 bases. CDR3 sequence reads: CASSITVNTEAFF. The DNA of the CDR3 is TGTGCCAGTAGCATCACAGTGAACACTGAAGCTTTCTTT.

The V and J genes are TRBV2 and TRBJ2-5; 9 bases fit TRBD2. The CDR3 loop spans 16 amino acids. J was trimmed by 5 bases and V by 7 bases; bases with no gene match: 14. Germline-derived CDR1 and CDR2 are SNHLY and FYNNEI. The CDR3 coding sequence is TGTGCCAGCAAGGGCGGCGGGCGGGAGGGTCGGGAGACCCAGTACTTC. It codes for CASKGGGREGRETQYF.

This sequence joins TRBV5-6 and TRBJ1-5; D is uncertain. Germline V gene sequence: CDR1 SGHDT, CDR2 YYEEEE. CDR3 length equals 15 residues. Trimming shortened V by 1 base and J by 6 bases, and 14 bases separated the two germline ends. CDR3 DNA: TGTGCCAGCAGCTTGTACACACCGGCGGGTCAGCCCCAGCATTTT. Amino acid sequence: CASSLYTPAGQPQHF.

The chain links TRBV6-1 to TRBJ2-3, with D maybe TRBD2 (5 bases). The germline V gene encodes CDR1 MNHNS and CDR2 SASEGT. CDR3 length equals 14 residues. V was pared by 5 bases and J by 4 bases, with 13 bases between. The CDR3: CASSPSSLPDTQYF. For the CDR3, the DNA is TGTGCCAGCAGTCCTAGCTCGCTGCCAGATACGCAGTATTTT.

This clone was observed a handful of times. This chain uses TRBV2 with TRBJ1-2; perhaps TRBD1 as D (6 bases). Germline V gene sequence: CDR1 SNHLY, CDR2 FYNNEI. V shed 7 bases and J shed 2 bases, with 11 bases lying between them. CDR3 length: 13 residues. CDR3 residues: CASNAGENYGYTF. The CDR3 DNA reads TGTGCCAGCAACGCAGGGGAAAACTATGGCTACACCTTC.

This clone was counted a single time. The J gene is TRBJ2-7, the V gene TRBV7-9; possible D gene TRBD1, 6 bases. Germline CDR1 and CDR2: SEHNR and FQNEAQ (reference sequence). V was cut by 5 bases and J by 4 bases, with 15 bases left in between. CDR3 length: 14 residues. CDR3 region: CASSQSTGNYEQYF. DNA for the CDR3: TGTGCCAGCAGCCAAAGTACAGGGAATTACGAGCAGTACTTC. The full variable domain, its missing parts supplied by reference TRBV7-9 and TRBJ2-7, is DTGVSQNPRHKITKRGQNVTFRCDPISEHNRLYWYRQTLGQGPEFLTYFQNEAQLEKSRLLSDRFSAERPKGSFSTLEIQRTEQGDSAMYLCASSQSTGNYEQYFGPGTRLTVT.

The CDR3 sequence: CASSLGLAGVWASPDTQYF. The CDR3 DNA sequence: TGTGCCAGCAGCTTGGGACTAGCGGGAGTATGGGCCAGCCCAGATACGCAGTATTTT. This chain joins TRBV5-4 and TRBJ2-3, with 12 bases lining up with TRBD2. V gave up 0 bases and J gave up 4 bases; unmatched junction bases: 12. The CDR3 is made up of 19 amino acids. Germline CDR1 reads SGHNT; CDR2 reads YYREEE (reference sequence).

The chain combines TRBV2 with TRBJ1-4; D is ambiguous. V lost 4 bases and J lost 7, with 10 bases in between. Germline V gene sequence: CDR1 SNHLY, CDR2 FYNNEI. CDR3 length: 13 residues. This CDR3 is CASSGLVREKLFF. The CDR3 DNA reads TGTGCCAGCAGTGGGCTGGTCCGTGAAAAACTGTTTTTT.

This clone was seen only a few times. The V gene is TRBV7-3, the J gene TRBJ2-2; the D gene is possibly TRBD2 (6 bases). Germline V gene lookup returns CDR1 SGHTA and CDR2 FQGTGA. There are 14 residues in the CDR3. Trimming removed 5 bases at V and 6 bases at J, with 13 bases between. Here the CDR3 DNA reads TGTGCCAGCAGCCTTCAGGGAGGTCCCGGGGAGCTGTTTTTT. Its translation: CASSLQGGPGELFF.

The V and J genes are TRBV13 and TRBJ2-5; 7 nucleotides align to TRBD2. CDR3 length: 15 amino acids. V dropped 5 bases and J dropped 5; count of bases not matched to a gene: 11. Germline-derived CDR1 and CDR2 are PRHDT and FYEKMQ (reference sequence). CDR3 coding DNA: TGTGCCAGCAGCCACGGCTTTGAGCGGGGTGAGACCCAGTACTTC. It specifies CASSHGFERGETQYF.

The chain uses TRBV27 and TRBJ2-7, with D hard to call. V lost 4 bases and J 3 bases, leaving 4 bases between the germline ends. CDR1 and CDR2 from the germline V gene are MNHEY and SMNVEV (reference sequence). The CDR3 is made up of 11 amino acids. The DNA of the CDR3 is TGTGCCAGCAGTTCTAACTACGAGCAGTACTTC. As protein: CASSSNYEQYF.

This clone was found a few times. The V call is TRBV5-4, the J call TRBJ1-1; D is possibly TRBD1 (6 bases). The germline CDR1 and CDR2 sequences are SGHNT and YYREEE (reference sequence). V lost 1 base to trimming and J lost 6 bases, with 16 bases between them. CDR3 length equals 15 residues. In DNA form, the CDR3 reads TGTGCCAGCAGCTTGTCCGACAGGCCGTGGGCTGAAGCTTTCTTT. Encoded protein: CASSLSDRPWAEAFF.

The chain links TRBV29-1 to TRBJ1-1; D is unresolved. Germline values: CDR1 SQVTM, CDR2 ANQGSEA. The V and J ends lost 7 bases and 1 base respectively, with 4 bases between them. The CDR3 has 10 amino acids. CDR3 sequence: CSAWNTEAFF. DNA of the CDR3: TGCAGCGCGTGGAACACTGAAGCTTTCTTT.

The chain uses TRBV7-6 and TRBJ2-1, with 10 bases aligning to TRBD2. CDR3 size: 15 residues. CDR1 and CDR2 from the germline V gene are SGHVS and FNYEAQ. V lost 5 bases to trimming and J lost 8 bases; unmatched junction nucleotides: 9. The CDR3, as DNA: TGTGCCAGCAGCCGGGGGCTAGCGGGAGACCATGAGCAGTTCTTC. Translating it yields CASSRGLAGDHEQFF.

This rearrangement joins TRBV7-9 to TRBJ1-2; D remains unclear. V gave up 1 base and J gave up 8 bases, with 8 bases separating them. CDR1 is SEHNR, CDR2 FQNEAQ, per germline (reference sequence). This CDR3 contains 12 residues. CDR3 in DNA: TGTGCCAGCAGCTTAGACGGCGGCGGCTACACCTTC. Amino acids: CASSLDGGGYTF.

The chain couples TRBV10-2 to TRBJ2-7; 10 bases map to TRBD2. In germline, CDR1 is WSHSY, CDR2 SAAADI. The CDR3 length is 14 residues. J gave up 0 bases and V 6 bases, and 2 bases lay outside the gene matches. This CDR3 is CASRLAGPSYEQYF. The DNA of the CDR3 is TGCGCCAGCAGACTAGCGGGACCCTCCTACGAGCAGTACTTC.